The sequence of this TCR beta chain was determined in a study of blood T cell repertoires in COVID-19. Study overall: Some COVID-19 samples were acute and others convalescent; all came from the United States, Italy and Spain.

Measured with immunoSEQ multiplex PCR; TCRdb has only the in-frame clones, and not every one. The data hold 20,000 to 30,000 clones, with around 92% observed a single time. The sequenced sample consisted of peripheral blood. The TCR was taken from a human donor in a cohort sampled during active COVID-19.

This CDR3 is CASSYPGYPEAFF. DNA for the CDR3: TGTGCCAGCAGTTACCCAGGGTATCCTGAAGCTTTCTTT. V gene TRBV6-5 combines with J gene TRBJ1-1; tentatively, D is TRBD1 (5 bases). Germline assignment: CDR1 MNHEY and CDR2 SVGAGI. CDR3 size: 13 residues. The V gene lost 2 bases and the J gene lost 6 bases, with 10 bases spanning the gap.